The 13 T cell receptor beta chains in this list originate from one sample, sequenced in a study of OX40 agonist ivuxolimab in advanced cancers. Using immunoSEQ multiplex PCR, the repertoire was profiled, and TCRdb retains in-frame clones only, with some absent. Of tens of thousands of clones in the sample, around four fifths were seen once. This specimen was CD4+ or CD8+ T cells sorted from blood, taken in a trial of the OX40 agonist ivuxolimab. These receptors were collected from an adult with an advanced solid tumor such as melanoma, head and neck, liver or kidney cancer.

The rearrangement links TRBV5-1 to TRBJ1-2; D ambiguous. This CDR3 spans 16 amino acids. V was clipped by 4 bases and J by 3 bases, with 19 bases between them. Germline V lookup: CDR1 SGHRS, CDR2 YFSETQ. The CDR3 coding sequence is TGCGCCAGCAGCGCCCGTTTTGGTATGGAGGACTATGGCTACACCTTC. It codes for CASSARFGMEDYGYTF.

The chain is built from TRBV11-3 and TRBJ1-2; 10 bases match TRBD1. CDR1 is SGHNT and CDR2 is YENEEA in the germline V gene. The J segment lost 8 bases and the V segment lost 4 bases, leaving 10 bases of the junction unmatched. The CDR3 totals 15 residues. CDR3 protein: CASSSPGQGVQGYTF. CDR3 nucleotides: TGTGCCAGCAGCTCCCCCGGACAGGGGGTACAGGGCTACACCTTC.

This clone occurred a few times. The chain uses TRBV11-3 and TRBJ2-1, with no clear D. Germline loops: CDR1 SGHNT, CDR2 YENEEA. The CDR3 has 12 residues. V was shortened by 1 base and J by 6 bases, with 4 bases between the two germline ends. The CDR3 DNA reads TGTGCCAGCAGCTTAGCTGGCAATGAGCAGTTCTTC. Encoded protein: CASSLAGNEQFF.

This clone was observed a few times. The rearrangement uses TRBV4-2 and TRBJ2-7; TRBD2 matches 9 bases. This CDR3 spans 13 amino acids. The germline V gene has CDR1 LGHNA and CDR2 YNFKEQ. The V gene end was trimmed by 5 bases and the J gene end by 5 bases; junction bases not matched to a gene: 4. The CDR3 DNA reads TGTGCCAGCAGCGGGCGGGAGGGGAACGAGCAGTACTTC. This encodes CASSGREGNEQYF.

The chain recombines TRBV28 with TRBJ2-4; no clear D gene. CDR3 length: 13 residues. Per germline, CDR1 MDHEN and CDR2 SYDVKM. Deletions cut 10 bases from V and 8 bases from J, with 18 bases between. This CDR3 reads CAIKDHDGDIQYF. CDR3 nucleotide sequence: TGTGCCATAAAGGACCACGATGGGGACATTCAGTACTTC. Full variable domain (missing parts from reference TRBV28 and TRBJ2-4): DVKVTQSSRYLVKRTGEKVFLECVQDMDHENMFWYRQDPGLGLRLIYFSYDVKMKEKGDIPEGYSVSREKKERFSLILESASTNQTSMYLCAIKDHDGDIQYFGAGTRLSVL.

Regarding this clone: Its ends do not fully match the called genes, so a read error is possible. The CDR3 reads CASSIDRAGEQYF. The CDR3 DNA reads as TGTGCCAGCAGCATAGACAGGGCGGGGGAGCAGTACTTC. The chain carries TRBV11-2 and TRBJ2-7, with D possibly matching TRBD1 (7 bases). The CDR3 is 13 residues long. Per the germline V gene, CDR1 is SGHAT and CDR2 is FQNNGV.

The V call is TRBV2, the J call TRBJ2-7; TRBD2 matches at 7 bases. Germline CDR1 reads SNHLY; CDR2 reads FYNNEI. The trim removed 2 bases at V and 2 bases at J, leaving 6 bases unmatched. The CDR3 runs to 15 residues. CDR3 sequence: CASSEQWAGAYEQYF. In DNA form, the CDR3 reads TGTGCCAGCAGTGAACAGTGGGCGGGAGCCTACGAGCAGTACTTC.

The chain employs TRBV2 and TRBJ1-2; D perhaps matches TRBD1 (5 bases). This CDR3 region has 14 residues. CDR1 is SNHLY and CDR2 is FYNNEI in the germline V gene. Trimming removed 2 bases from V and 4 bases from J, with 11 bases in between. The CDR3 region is CASSETGRIYGYTF. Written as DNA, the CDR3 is TGTGCCAGCAGTGAAACAGGACGGATCTATGGCTACACCTTC.

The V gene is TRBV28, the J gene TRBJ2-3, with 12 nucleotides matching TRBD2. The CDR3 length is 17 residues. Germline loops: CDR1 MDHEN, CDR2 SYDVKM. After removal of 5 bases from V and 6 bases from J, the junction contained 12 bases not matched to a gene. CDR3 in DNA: TGTGCCAGCAGTAGGATGACTAGCGGGAGACCCGTGGATACGCAGTATTTT. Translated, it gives CASSRMTSGRPVDTQYF. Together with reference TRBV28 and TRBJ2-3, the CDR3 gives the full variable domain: DVKVTQSSRYLVKRTGEKVFLECVQDMDHENMFWYRQDPGLGLRLIYFSYDVKMKEKGDIPEGYSVSREKKERFSLILESASTNQTSMYLCASSRMTSGRPVDTQYFGPGTRLTVL.

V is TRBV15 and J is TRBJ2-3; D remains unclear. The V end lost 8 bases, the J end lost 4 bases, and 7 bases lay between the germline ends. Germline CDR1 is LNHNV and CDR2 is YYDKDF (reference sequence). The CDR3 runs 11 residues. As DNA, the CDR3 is TGTGCCACCGAGGTGGCAGATACGCAGTATTTT. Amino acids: CATEVADTQYF.

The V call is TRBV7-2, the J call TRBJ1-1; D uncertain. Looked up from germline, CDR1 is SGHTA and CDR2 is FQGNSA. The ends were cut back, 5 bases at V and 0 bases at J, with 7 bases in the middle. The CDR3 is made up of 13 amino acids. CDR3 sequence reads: CASSDYMNTEAFF. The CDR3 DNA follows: TGTGCCAGCAGCGATTACATGAACACTGAAGCTTTCTTT.

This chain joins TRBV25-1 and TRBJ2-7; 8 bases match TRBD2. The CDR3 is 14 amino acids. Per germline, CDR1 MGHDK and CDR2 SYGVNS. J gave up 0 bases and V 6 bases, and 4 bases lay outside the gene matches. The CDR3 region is CASSQAGDSYEQYF. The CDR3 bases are TGTGCCAGCAGCCAAGCGGGGGACTCCTACGAGCAGTACTTC.

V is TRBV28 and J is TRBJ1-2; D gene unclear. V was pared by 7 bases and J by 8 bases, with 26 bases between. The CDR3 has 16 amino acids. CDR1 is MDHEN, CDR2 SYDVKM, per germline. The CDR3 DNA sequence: TGTGCCAGCAAACCCCCGGGGATACAGAGTGGTCAAGGCTACACCTTC. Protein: CASKPPGIQSGQGYTF.